A selection of T cell receptor beta chains follows, all from one sample in a study of cytomegalovirus exposure and HLA in healthy donors. TCRdb's table, derived via immunoSEQ multiplex PCR, lists solely in-frame clones and lacks some. The table has around 130,000 clones, about 74% seen once. Sequencing was carried out using PBMCs. The receptors come from a woman aged 55-70 years in good health and CMV-seronegative. Both conserved end residues are trimmed from each CDR3.

>TRBJ2-3|TRBV9
ASSAQGAGTDTQY
>TRBJ2-1|TRBV5-1
ASSLQGSGYNEQF
>TRBJ2-5|TRBV6-1
ASSMAGQGWETQY
>TRBJ2-1|TRBV7-9
ASAGIFGGDEQF
>TRBJ2-3|TRBV4-2
ASSRERHTDTQY
>TRBJ1-5|TRBV18
ASSPPRGGPQH
>TRBJ1-4|TRBV27
ASSWTGSEKLF
>TRBJ2-1|TRBV11-2
ASSLVDIGNEQF
>TRBJ2-7|TRBV29-1
SVSDYVSYEQY
>TRBJ1-2|TRBV28
ASSLWVGQYYGYT
>TRBJ2-2|TRBV4-1
ASSQAAEGGNTGELF
>TRBJ1-5|TRBV10-3
AIGQGRRSNQPQH
>TRBJ2-1|TRBV5-1
ASSEGLAGGNNEQF
>TRBJ1-3|TRBV18
ASSPGQGGNTIY
>TRBJ2-2|TRBV5-1
ASSLERLNTGELF
>TRBJ2-6|TRBV28
ASAPGHSSGANVLT
>TRBJ2-2|TRBV7-6
ASSPTLSSSTGELF
>TRBJ1-4|TRBV28
ASSLAGRGGEKLF
>TRBJ1-1|TRBV5-1
ASSLGDRGMNTEAF
>TRBJ2-7|TRBV2
ASSPEGGAGYEQY
>TRBJ1-2|TRBV19
AITDRGYGYT
>TRBJ1-1|TRBV28
ASSLWREGAEAF
>TRBJ2-1|TRBV5-1
ASSGGTSWGGNEQF
>TRBJ2-2|TRBV5-1
ASSFAGVNTGELF
>TRBJ1-2|TRBV4-2
ASSQDRGQGVGGGYT
>TRBJ1-2|TRBV2
ASTPQGSNYGYT
>TRBJ1-4|TRBV4-1
ASSPSQGLGLF
>TRBJ1-3|TRBV5-1
ASSLEAGPGNTIY
>TRBJ2-2|TRBV27
ASSRRGDLNTGELF
>TRBJ2-7|TRBV5-4
ASSFQANPSYEQY
>TRBJ2-7|TRBV7-2
ASSQYSGSYEQY
>TRBJ1-2|TRBV5-1
ASSLEGQGYGYT
>TRBJ2-1|TRBV6-4
ASSPGALTRGANEQF
>TRBJ1-1|TRBV19
ASSVQGYTEAF
>TRBJ2-3|TRBV28
ASSLWTSGLTDTQY
>TRBJ1-5|TRBV28
ASSPGTLSNQPQH
>TRBJ2-4|TRBV2
ASSDHLLEGKNIQY
>TRBJ2-4|TRBV15
ATSRDGAGVPKNIQY
>TRBJ2-5|TRBV7-8
ASTSGGKTAQY
>TRBJ2-1|TRBV2
ASSEGPYNNEQF
>TRBJ1-5|TRBV2
ASKAPGGNQPQH
>TRBJ2-5|TRBV9
ASSVGRGNRETQY
>TRBJ2-5|TRBV7-9
ASSPSRRGRETQY
>TRBJ1-5|TRBV15
ATSRSDRAQPQH
>.|TRBV6-1
ASKLAASYEQY
>TRBJ1-1|TRBV28
ASSLSYRGTEAF
>TRBJ2-5|TRBV28
ASSLAGIQETQY
>TRBJ2-5|TRBV5-6
ASSLPDRGALGTQY
>TRBJ2-7|TRBV6-1
ASSGGREWGEQY
>TRBJ1-2|TRBV7-2
ASSSQPNYDLV
>TRBJ2-5|TRBV10-3
AIATGGTETQY
>TRBJ2-7|TRBV7-9
ASSFKPDIPREYEQY
>TRBJ2-1|TRBV14
ASSQGTGTNSYNEQF
>TRBJ1-1|TRBV5-1
ASSEGTGGSGTEAF
>TRBJ2-5|TRBV12-2
ASRTGGLETQY
>TRBJ2-5|TRBV7-2
ASSGKGGGGEETQY